A selection of T cell receptor beta chains follows, all from one sample in a study of response to subunit inactivated influenza vaccine. TCRdb redid the calling of the RT-PCR reads with MiXCR, one entry per CDR3 protein. The sample includes 500,000 or so distinct CDR3 sequences, approximately 15% of them seen just once. Source: CD4+ T cells sorted from PBMCs, taken approximately 25 months after vaccination. The receptors stem from a man aged 45 to 70 who received an inactivated influenza vaccine. Both conserved end residues are part of each CDR3. Fields, in order: clone size, D gene, V gene, J gene, CDR3 protein, CDR3 DNA. The D gene is left open where the match is weak. Clone size is given for some rows only: seen once, a few or many times, or a class if the clone is expanded.

clone_size: few; d_call: .; v_call: TRBV11-1; j_call: TRBJ2-2; cdr3_aa: CASSPQQVTGELFF; cdr3_nt: TGTGCCAGCAGCCCCCAGCAGGTTACCGGGGAGCTGTTTTTT
clone_size: few; d_call: .; v_call: TRBV20-1; j_call: TRBJ2-5; cdr3_aa: CSGSLGAGIESQYF; cdr3_nt: TGCAGCGGCTCGTTGGGTGCTGGCATAGAGTCCCAGTACTTC
clone_size: many; d_call: TRBD1; v_call: TRBV18; j_call: TRBJ2-3; cdr3_aa: CASSSGQGNTDTQYF; cdr3_nt: TGTGCCAGCTCTTCGGGACAGGGGAACACAGATACGCAGTATTTT
clone_size: few; d_call: TRBD2; v_call: TRBV29-1; j_call: TRBJ2-2; cdr3_aa: CSVRTSTTGELFF; cdr3_nt: TGCAGCGTTAGGACTAGCACCACCGGGGAGCTGTTTTTT
clone_size: .; d_call: .; v_call: TRBV29-1; j_call: TRBJ1-2; cdr3_aa: CSVVVLRGGYTF; cdr3_nt: TGCAGCGTTGTGGTTCTTCGGGGCGGCTACACCTTC
clone_size: .; d_call: TRBD2; v_call: TRBV28; j_call: TRBJ2-1; cdr3_aa: CASSPGLVTGNEQFF; cdr3_nt: TGTGCCAGCAGCCCGGGACTAGTTACGGGGAATGAGCAGTTCTTC
clone_size: .; d_call: .; v_call: TRBV7-2; j_call: TRBJ2-1; cdr3_aa: CASSLVGSIPNEQFF; cdr3_nt: TGTGCCAGCAGCTTAGTAGGGTCCATACCCAATGAGCAGTTCTTC
clone_size: .; d_call: TRBD1; v_call: TRBV24-1; j_call: TRBJ2-3; cdr3_aa: CATSDTGTGEDTQYF; cdr3_nt: TGTGCCACCAGTGATACCGGGACAGGGGAAGATACGCAGTATTTT
clone_size: .; d_call: .; v_call: TRBV12-3/TRBV12-4; j_call: TRBJ2-3; cdr3_aa: CASSRDTQYF; cdr3_nt: TGTGCCAGCAGCCGAGATACGCAGTATTTT
clone_size: once; d_call: .; v_call: TRBV6-1; j_call: TRBJ1-4; cdr3_aa: CASRTATTNEKLFF; cdr3_nt: TGTGCCAGCCGCACGGCGACAACTAATGAAAAACTGTTTTTT
clone_size: .; d_call: .; v_call: TRBV9; j_call: TRBJ1-6; cdr3_aa: CASSVESGEGSPLHF; cdr3_nt: TGTGCCAGCAGCGTGGAGTCAGGGGAGGGCTCACCCCTCCACTTT
clone_size: many; d_call: TRBD2; v_call: TRBV28; j_call: TRBJ2-1; cdr3_aa: CASSLTSEAYNEQFF; cdr3_nt: TGTGCCAGCAGTCTGACTAGCGAGGCCTACAATGAGCAGTTCTTC
clone_size: .; d_call: TRBD1; v_call: TRBV10-3; j_call: TRBJ1-5; cdr3_aa: CAISTQGNQPQHF; cdr3_nt: TGTGCCATCAGCACACAGGGGAATCAGCCCCAGCATTTT
clone_size: few; d_call: TRBD2; v_call: TRBV4-3; j_call: TRBJ2-2; cdr3_aa: CASSQESSGKRGELLF; cdr3_nt: TGCGCCAGCAGCCAAGAATCTAGCGGGAAGAGGGGGGAGCTGCTTTTT
clone_size: .; d_call: .; v_call: TRBV21-1; j_call: TRBJ1-3; cdr3_aa: CASSTQFSGNTIYF; cdr3_nt: TGTGCCAGCAGCACACAGTTCTCTGGAAACACCATATATTTT
clone_size: few; d_call: .; v_call: TRBV4-1; j_call: TRBJ1-1; cdr3_aa: CASSQGPWREAFF; cdr3_nt: TGCGCCAGCAGCCAAGGTCCGTGGCGAGAAGCTTTCTTT
clone_size: .; d_call: TRBD2; v_call: TRBV19; j_call: TRBJ2-7; cdr3_aa: CASSRLAGQTYEQYF; cdr3_nt: TGTGCCAGTAGTCGTCTAGCGGGACAGACCTACGAGCAGTACTTC
clone_size: .; d_call: .; v_call: TRBV18; j_call: TRBJ1-5; cdr3_aa: CASSPAPFNQPQHF; cdr3_nt: TGTGCCAGCTCACCTGCACCATTCAATCAGCCCCAGCATTTT
clone_size: .; d_call: .; v_call: TRBV11-3; j_call: TRBJ1-1; cdr3_aa: CASSRKRSTEAFF; cdr3_nt: TGTGCCAGCAGCCGTAAACGTAGCACTGAAGCTTTCTTT
clone_size: many; d_call: TRBD1; v_call: TRBV12-3/TRBV12-4; j_call: TRBJ2-3; cdr3_aa: CASSLLTGGFSTDTQYF; cdr3_nt: TGTGCCAGCAGTTTACTAACAGGGGGATTTAGCACAGATACGCAGTATTTT
clone_size: many; d_call: TRBD1; v_call: TRBV12-3/TRBV12-4; j_call: TRBJ2-1; cdr3_aa: CASSSGTGVGEQFF; cdr3_nt: TGTGCCAGCAGCTCCGGGACAGGGGTTGGTGAGCAGTTCTTC
clone_size: .; d_call: TRBD1; v_call: TRBV6-2/TRBV6-3; j_call: TRBJ1-5; cdr3_aa: CASSEQGTNQPQHF; cdr3_nt: TGTGCCAGCAGCGAACAGGGGACGAATCAGCCCCAGCATTTT
clone_size: .; d_call: .; v_call: TRBV12-3/TRBV12-4; j_call: TRBJ1-1; cdr3_aa: CASKEGQRAFF; cdr3_nt: TGTGCCAGCAAGGAAGGCCAGCGGGCTTTCTTT
clone_size: many; d_call: TRBD1; v_call: TRBV29-1; j_call: TRBJ1-1; cdr3_aa: CSVTGPMNTEAFF; cdr3_nt: TGCAGCGTGACAGGGCCCATGAACACTGAAGCTTTCTTT
clone_size: .; d_call: TRBD2; v_call: TRBV30; j_call: TRBJ2-3; cdr3_aa: CAWNRGLATDTQYF; cdr3_nt: TGTGCCTGGAACCGGGGACTAGCCACAGATACGCAGTATTTT